Listed below are T cell receptor beta chains from one sample, sequenced in a study of blood T cell repertoires in COVID-19. The protocol was immunoSEQ multiplex PCR, while the TCRdb copy is restricted to in-frame clones and leaves out a portion. The sample records fewer than 300,000 clones, approximately 85% being singletons. The specimen sequenced was peripheral blood. The receptors stem from a woman under 40 with acute or convalescent COVID-19. CDR3s include the opening cysteine and the closing phenylalanine or tryptophan. Each record gives: CDR3 protein, CDR3 DNA, J gene, V gene, D gene, clone size. A D gene is named only where the DNA matches it firmly. The size field is filled for only some rows; it gives once, few, many or a size class.

cdr3_aa: CASSLAGGRSPDTQYF; cdr3_nt: TGCGCCAGCAGCCTAGCGGGAGGACGATCCCCGGATACGCAGTATTTT; j_call: TRBJ2-3; v_call: TRBV4-1; d_call: TRBD2; clone_size: -
cdr3_aa: CASSLGTGVVTEAFF; cdr3_nt: TGTGCCAGCAGCCTGGGGACAGGGGTGGTCACTGAAGCTTTCTTT; j_call: TRBJ1-1; v_call: TRBV5-6; d_call: TRBD1; clone_size: -
cdr3_aa: CACTSGINTGELFF; cdr3_nt: TGTGCCTGTACTAGCGGGATTAACACCGGGGAGCTGTTTTTT; j_call: TRBJ2-2; v_call: TRBV30; d_call: TRBD2; clone_size: few
cdr3_aa: CASSPGLAGGPITYNEQFF; cdr3_nt: TGTGCCAGCAGCCCGGGACTAGCGGGAGGGCCTATTACCTACAATGAGCAGTTCTTC; j_call: TRBJ2-1; v_call: TRBV14; d_call: TRBD2; clone_size: -
cdr3_aa: CASSVPTGMNTEAFF; cdr3_nt: TGTGCCAGCAGCGTTCCCACAGGGATGAACACTGAAGCTTTCTTT; j_call: TRBJ1-1; v_call: TRBV7-9; d_call: -; clone_size: -
cdr3_aa: CASTQTSGTSPYEQYF; cdr3_nt: TGTGCCAGCACCCAGACTAGCGGCACCTCCCCCTACGAGCAGTACTTC; j_call: TRBJ2-7; v_call: TRBV11-2; d_call: TRBD2; clone_size: many
cdr3_aa: CASSPSGGIQETQYF; cdr3_nt: TGTGCCAGTTCCCCGTCAGGGGGTATACAAGAGACCCAGTACTTC; j_call: TRBJ2-5; v_call: TRBV19; d_call: TRBD1; clone_size: -
cdr3_aa: CASSPPLPGNEQYF; cdr3_nt: TGTGCCAGCAGCCCGCCCCTCCCGGGAAACGAGCAGTACTTC; j_call: TRBJ2-7; v_call: TRBV7-9; d_call: -; clone_size: -
cdr3_aa: CASRPGGFDTEAFF; cdr3_nt: TGTGCCAGTCGTCCCGGAGGGTTTGACACTGAAGCTTTCTTT; j_call: TRBJ1-1; v_call: TRBV19; d_call: -; clone_size: -
cdr3_aa: CASSQDLAGGLANTGELFF; cdr3_nt: TGCGCCAGCAGCCAAGATTTAGCGGGAGGACTCGCGAACACCGGGGAGCTGTTTTTT; j_call: TRBJ2-2; v_call: TRBV4-3; d_call: TRBD2; clone_size: -
cdr3_aa: CASSSSAGETETQYF; cdr3_nt: TGTGCTAGCAGCTCGTCTGCGGGTGAAACGGAGACCCAGTACTTC; j_call: TRBJ2-5; v_call: TRBV7-7; d_call: -; clone_size: -
cdr3_aa: CASSYEGQGYEQYF; cdr3_nt: TGTGCCAGCAGTTACGAGGGACAGGGCTACGAGCAGTACTTC; j_call: TRBJ2-7; v_call: TRBV6-5; d_call: TRBD1; clone_size: -
cdr3_aa: CASSIGQGGRFGGSEKLFF; cdr3_nt: TGTGCCAGTAGTATCGGACAGGGAGGAAGGTTCGGTGGGAGTGAAAAACTGTTTTTT; j_call: TRBJ1-4; v_call: TRBV19; d_call: TRBD1; clone_size: -
cdr3_aa: CASKGDNSNQPQHF; cdr3_nt: TGTGCCAGCAAAGGGGATAATAGCAATCAGCCCCAGCATTTT; j_call: TRBJ1-5; v_call: TRBV6-5; d_call: -; clone_size: -
cdr3_aa: CASSIGAGGRRAPLHF; cdr3_nt: TGTGCCAGTAGTATTGGGGCCGGGGGTCGACGGGCACCCCTCCACTTT; j_call: TRBJ1-6; v_call: TRBV19; d_call: -; clone_size: -
cdr3_aa: CASSAGGSSTYEQYF; cdr3_nt: TGTGCCAGTAGTGCTGGAGGCTCCTCCACCTACGAGCAGTACTTC; j_call: TRBJ2-7; v_call: TRBV19; d_call: -; clone_size: once
cdr3_aa: CASSLYRGLAGGPRETQYF; cdr3_nt: TGTGCCAGCAGCTTGTATAGGGGACTTGCGGGAGGGCCCCGGGAGACCCAGTACTTC; j_call: TRBJ2-5; v_call: TRBV5-6; d_call: TRBD2; clone_size: -
cdr3_aa: CASSHSDPPNEQFF; cdr3_nt: TGTGCCAGCAGCCATAGCGACCCCCCCAATGAGCAGTTCTTC; j_call: TRBJ2-1; v_call: TRBV7-6; d_call: -; clone_size: -
cdr3_aa: CASSVEAGINEKLFF; cdr3_nt: TGTGCCAGCAGCGTAGAGGCGGGTATAAATGAAAAACTGTTTTTT; j_call: TRBJ1-4; v_call: TRBV9; d_call: -; clone_size: few
cdr3_aa: CASSLAGQSYEQYF; cdr3_nt: TGTGCCAGCAGCCTCGCGGGACAGTCCTACGAGCAGTACTTC; j_call: TRBJ2-7; v_call: TRBV7-9; d_call: -; clone_size: -
cdr3_aa: CASTHINTGNTIYF; cdr3_nt: TGTGCCAGTACCCATATAAACACTGGAAACACCATATATTTT; j_call: TRBJ1-3; v_call: TRBV19; d_call: -; clone_size: once
cdr3_aa: CASSRTATDPYNEKLFF; cdr3_nt: TGTGCCAGCAGCAGGACAGCCACGGACCCATATAATGAAAAACTGTTTTTT; j_call: TRBJ1-4; v_call: TRBV5-4; d_call: -; clone_size: -
cdr3_aa: CASSRPGNTIYF; cdr3_nt: TGTGCCAGCAGCCGTCCGGGTAACACCATATATTTT; j_call: TRBJ1-3; v_call: TRBV11-2; d_call: -; clone_size: -
cdr3_aa: CASSKAGLAGGTVSYNEQFF; cdr3_nt: TGTGCCAGCAGCAAAGCGGGACTAGCGGGAGGTACAGTCTCCTACAATGAGCAGTTCTTC; j_call: TRBJ2-1; v_call: TRBV21-1; d_call: -; clone_size: -
cdr3_aa: CASSSQGNYGYTF; cdr3_nt: TGTGCCAGCAGCTCTCAGGGGAACTATGGCTACACCTTC; j_call: TRBJ1-2; v_call: TRBV5-6; d_call: -; clone_size: -
cdr3_aa: CASSLGLATHNEQFF; cdr3_nt: TGTGCCAGCAGCTTAGGACTAGCGACCCACAATGAGCAGTTCTTC; j_call: TRBJ2-1; v_call: TRBV11-2; d_call: TRBD2; clone_size: -
cdr3_aa: CASSQARGRMEKLFF; cdr3_nt: TGTGCCAGCAGCCAGGCGAGGGGGCGCATGGAAAAACTGTTTTTT; j_call: TRBJ1-4; v_call: TRBV6-5; d_call: TRBD1; clone_size: -
cdr3_aa: CATSEGDRSGGNTIYF; cdr3_nt: TGTGCCACCAGTGAGGGGGACAGGAGTGGAGGAAACACCATATATTTT; j_call: TRBJ1-3; v_call: TRBV24-1; d_call: TRBD1; clone_size: -
cdr3_aa: CASSLLGGRGAGETQYF; cdr3_nt: TGTGCCAGCAGCTTGCTCGGTGGCAGGGGTGCTGGGGAGACCCAGTACTTC; j_call: TRBJ2-5; v_call: TRBV5-6; d_call: -; clone_size: -